This TCR beta chain was observed in a study of blood T cell repertoires in COVID-19. Trimming pared 1 base from V and 8 bases from J, leaving 11 bases between. Germline V gene lookup returns CDR1 MGHRA and CDR2 YSYEKL. The CDR3 covers 13 residues. The repertoire was sequenced with immunoSEQ multiplex PCR; TCRdb's copy has only in-frame clones and lacks some. The sample contains some 300,000 clones, roughly nine tenths of which appear only once. The rearrangement uses TRBV4-1 and TRBJ1-2; D gene unclear. Sequencing was carried out using PBMCs or T cells enriched from blood (not recorded which). The receptor comes from a woman in her fifties or sixties who had been exposed to COVID-19. This CDR3 reads CASSQGPGVGYTF. The CDR3, as DNA: TGCGCCAGCAGCCAAGGTCCCGGGGTAGGCTACACCTTC.